This is a list of T cell receptor beta chains from one sample in a study of T cells in Graves' hyperthyroidism and ophthalmopathy. TCRdb recomputed calls from the multiplex PCR reads with MiXCR, one row per CDR3 protein. The sample consists of about 250,000 distinct CDR3 sequences, approximately 25% of them appearing once. The specimen sequenced was blood. These receptors were taken from a woman in her forties with Graves' ophthalmopathy. CDR3s include the opening cysteine and the closing phenylalanine or tryptophan. Each record gives: V gene, CDR3 length, clone size, J gene, D gene, CDR3 DNA, CDR3 protein. D genes are given only for firm matches. Clone size is shown for a subset of rows, as once, few, many or a class of expanded clone.

v_call: TRBV11-2
cdr3_length: 13
clone_size: -
j_call: TRBJ2-7
d_call: -
cdr3_nt: TGTGCCAGCAGCCTAGGCTATGGGGAGACCCAGTCCTTC
cdr3_aa: CASSLGYGETQSF

v_call: TRBV7-3
cdr3_length: 13
clone_size: many
j_call: TRBJ2-5
d_call: -
cdr3_nt: TGTGCCAGCAGTCAAAACCCAGGAGAGACCCAGTACTTC
cdr3_aa: CASSQNPGETQYF

v_call: TRBV6-5
cdr3_length: 15
clone_size: many
j_call: TRBJ1-5
d_call: TRBD1
cdr3_nt: TGTGCCAGCAGTTACGGGACAGGGATAAATCAGCCCCAGCATTTT
cdr3_aa: CASSYGTGINQPQHF

v_call: TRBV29-1
cdr3_length: 12
clone_size: many
j_call: TRBJ1-2
d_call: -
cdr3_nt: TGCAGCGTTGGGTCTCCTAACTATGGCTACACCTTC
cdr3_aa: CSVGSPNYGYTF

v_call: TRBV28
cdr3_length: 15
clone_size: many
j_call: TRBJ2-7
d_call: TRBD2
cdr3_nt: TGTGCCAGCAGTCCGACCGGGACTAAGTCCTACGAGCAGTACTTC
cdr3_aa: CASSPTGTKSYEQYF

v_call: TRBV28
cdr3_length: 15
clone_size: many
j_call: TRBJ1-2
d_call: -
cdr3_nt: TGTGCCAGCAGTTTTGTGGACAGCTTTGCGAATGGCTACACCTTC
cdr3_aa: CASSFVDSFANGYTF

v_call: TRBV10-3
cdr3_length: 14
clone_size: -
j_call: TRBJ2-7
d_call: -
cdr3_nt: TGTGCCATCAGTGAGGGAGGGGAAGAGTACGAGCAGTACTTC
cdr3_aa: CAISEGGEEYEQYF

v_call: TRBV5-5
cdr3_length: 14
clone_size: -
j_call: TRBJ1-1
d_call: -
cdr3_nt: TGTGCCAGCAGCTTTAGCAGGGCCAACACTGAAGCTTTCTTT
cdr3_aa: CASSFSRANTEAFF

v_call: TRBV20-1
cdr3_length: 16
clone_size: many
j_call: TRBJ1-1
d_call: TRBD1
cdr3_nt: TGCAGTGCTAGAGATCGTCGGGGGACAGAATACACTGAAGCTTTCTTT
cdr3_aa: CSARDRRGTEYTEAFF

v_call: TRBV7-8
cdr3_length: 12
clone_size: once
j_call: TRBJ2-5
d_call: -
cdr3_nt: TGTGCCAGCAGCTTAGGCGAGGGTACCCAGTACTTC
cdr3_aa: CASSLGEGTQYF

v_call: TRBV12-3/TRBV12-4
cdr3_length: 15
clone_size: -
j_call: TRBJ1-1
d_call: TRBD1
cdr3_nt: TGTGCCAGCAGTCTCTGGACAGGGGCGAACACTGAAGCCTCCTTT
cdr3_aa: CASSLWTGANTEASF

v_call: TRBV28
cdr3_length: 15
clone_size: many
j_call: TRBJ2-5
d_call: -
cdr3_nt: TGTGCCAGCAGGGCGGGAAGAACCGTCCAAGAGACCCAGTACTTC
cdr3_aa: CASRAGRTVQETQYF

v_call: TRBV3-1
cdr3_length: 15
clone_size: -
j_call: TRBJ1-1
d_call: TRBD1
cdr3_nt: TGTGCCAGCAGCACTACCAGACAGGGTAGTACTGAAGCTTTCTTT
cdr3_aa: CASSTTRQGSTEAFF

v_call: TRBV12-3/TRBV12-4
cdr3_length: 16
clone_size: many
j_call: TRBJ2-7
d_call: TRBD2
cdr3_nt: TGTGCCAGCAGTTTTTTCGGGACTAGCGGGAGGTACGAGCAGTACTTC
cdr3_aa: CASSFFGTSGRYEQYF

v_call: TRBV4-2
cdr3_length: 17
clone_size: many
j_call: TRBJ2-7
d_call: TRBD2
cdr3_nt: TGTGCCAGCAGCCAAGAGACGGCGGGAGCGGGACCTTACGAGCAGTACTTC
cdr3_aa: CASSQETAGAGPYEQYF

v_call: TRBV7-9
cdr3_length: 14
clone_size: many
j_call: TRBJ2-2
d_call: -
cdr3_nt: TGTGCCAGCAGCTCAAAAAAAGACACCGGGGAGCTGTTTTTT
cdr3_aa: CASSSKKDTGELFF

v_call: TRBV6-5
cdr3_length: 16
clone_size: many
j_call: TRBJ2-5
d_call: TRBD2
cdr3_nt: TGTGCCAGCGGGGGGGTGGAGAGACACATCCAAGAGACCCAGTACTTC
cdr3_aa: CASGGVERHIQETQYF

v_call: TRBV27
cdr3_length: 13
clone_size: many
j_call: TRBJ2-7
d_call: TRBD2
cdr3_nt: TGTGCCAGCAGTTTACGGGAGGGTGACGAGCAGTACTTC
cdr3_aa: CASSLREGDEQYF

v_call: TRBV6-5
cdr3_length: 14
clone_size: -
j_call: TRBJ2-7
d_call: -
cdr3_nt: TGTGCCAGCAGTTACACGCCAAGCCCCTACGAGCAGTACTTC
cdr3_aa: CASSYTPSPYEQYF

v_call: TRBV28
cdr3_length: 15
clone_size: -
j_call: TRBJ1-2
d_call: TRBD1
cdr3_nt: TGTGCCAGCAGTTTAGGGACAGGGGAATTGAATGGCTACACCTTC
cdr3_aa: CASSLGTGELNGYTF

v_call: TRBV5-1
cdr3_length: 13
clone_size: -
j_call: TRBJ2-7
d_call: -
cdr3_nt: TGCGCCAGCAGCCAGCTCTCAAACTACGAGCAGTACTTC
cdr3_aa: CASSQLSNYEQYF

v_call: TRBV7-9
cdr3_length: 15
clone_size: many
j_call: TRBJ2-5
d_call: TRBD2
cdr3_nt: TGTGCCAGCAGCTTAGGGACTAGCGGCCAAGAGACCCAGTACTTC
cdr3_aa: CASSLGTSGQETQYF

v_call: TRBV28
cdr3_length: 14
clone_size: many
j_call: TRBJ2-7
d_call: -
cdr3_nt: TGTGCCAGCAGGGGCACGGACCACTCCTACGAGCAGTACTTC
cdr3_aa: CASRGTDHSYEQYF

v_call: TRBV7-2
cdr3_length: 15
clone_size: -
j_call: TRBJ1-2
d_call: -
cdr3_nt: TGTGCCAGCAGCTCAGCGCCTGGGAGTGGGCCGGGCTACACCTTC
cdr3_aa: CASSSAPGSGPGYTF

v_call: TRBV6-2/TRBV6-3
cdr3_length: 16
clone_size: -
j_call: TRBJ2-7
d_call: TRBD2
cdr3_nt: TGTGCCAGCAGCCAAGGCCCTGGCGGGAGAACATACGAGCAGTACTTC
cdr3_aa: CASSQGPGGRTYEQYF

v_call: TRBV11-1
cdr3_length: 16
clone_size: few
j_call: TRBJ2-7
d_call: TRBD2
cdr3_nt: TGTGCCAGCAGCTCGGGGGGTAAGCGGGAGAGATACGAGCAGTACTTC
cdr3_aa: CASSSGGKRERYEQYF

v_call: TRBV20-1
cdr3_length: 14
clone_size: many
j_call: TRBJ1-1
d_call: -
cdr3_nt: TGCAGTGCTATCGGGGGAGGTATTGGTACTGAAGCTTTCTTT
cdr3_aa: CSAIGGGIGTEAFF

v_call: TRBV20-1
cdr3_length: 14
clone_size: many
j_call: TRBJ2-7
d_call: TRBD1
cdr3_nt: TGCAGTGCCTCCCCCGGGACAGGGAATTACGAGCAGTACTTC
cdr3_aa: CSASPGTGNYEQYF

v_call: TRBV20-1
cdr3_length: 12
clone_size: many
j_call: TRBJ1-5
d_call: -
cdr3_nt: TGCAGTGCTATTATGCTGGGTCAGCCCCAGCATTTT
cdr3_aa: CSAIMLGQPQHF

v_call: TRBV28
cdr3_length: 15
clone_size: -
j_call: TRBJ1-2
d_call: TRBD1
cdr3_nt: TGTGCCAGCAGTTTACCGTCAGGGACAGGGTTGGGCTACACCTTC
cdr3_aa: CASSLPSGTGLGYTF

v_call: TRBV6-1
cdr3_length: 15
clone_size: many
j_call: TRBJ1-5
d_call: -
cdr3_nt: TGTGCCAGCAGTGAAGGGGTTACAGCCAATCAGCCCCAGCATTTT
cdr3_aa: CASSEGVTANQPQHF

v_call: TRBV11-1
cdr3_length: 17
clone_size: once
j_call: TRBJ1-1
d_call: -
cdr3_nt: TGTGCCAGCAGCTTAGCGGAGTGGGGGACGGGGAACACTGAAGCTTTCTTT
cdr3_aa: CASSLAEWGTGNTEAFF

v_call: TRBV19
cdr3_length: 16
clone_size: many
j_call: TRBJ2-4
d_call: -
cdr3_nt: TGTGCCAGCCCTAGACCCGGGTGCGGGGCCAAAAACATTCAGTACTTC
cdr3_aa: CASPRPGCGAKNIQYF

v_call: TRBV10-3
cdr3_length: 14
clone_size: many
j_call: TRBJ2-5
d_call: -
cdr3_nt: TGTGCCATCAGTGAGGTCCGACGCCAAGAGACCCAGTACTTC
cdr3_aa: CAISEVRRQETQYF

v_call: TRBV10-3
cdr3_length: 16
clone_size: many
j_call: TRBJ2-1
d_call: -
cdr3_nt: TGTGCCATCAGTGATTGGGAAACGAGCTCCTACAATGAGCAGTTCTTC
cdr3_aa: CAISDWETSSYNEQFF

v_call: TRBV10-3
cdr3_length: 13
clone_size: many
j_call: TRBJ1-1
d_call: -
cdr3_nt: TGTGCCAGCGAGACCGGGAGGTACACTGAAGCTTTCTTT
cdr3_aa: CASETGRYTEAFF

v_call: TRBV30
cdr3_length: 13
clone_size: many
j_call: TRBJ1-2
d_call: TRBD1
cdr3_nt: TGTGCCGGGATGGACAGGTCAGGGCGTGGCTACACCTTC
cdr3_aa: CAGMDRSGRGYTF

v_call: TRBV28
cdr3_length: 17
clone_size: once
j_call: TRBJ2-7
d_call: -
cdr3_nt: TGTGCCAGCAGGCACCAGACCAGGGGGAGGGATAACTACGAGCAGTACTTC
cdr3_aa: CASRHQTRGRDNYEQYF

v_call: TRBV28
cdr3_length: 15
clone_size: -
j_call: TRBJ1-2
d_call: -
cdr3_nt: TGTGCCAGCAGTCTTCCCCGGGGGGACCTGCTGGGCTACACCTTC
cdr3_aa: CASSLPRGDLLGYTF

v_call: TRBV18
cdr3_length: 16
clone_size: many
j_call: TRBJ1-3
d_call: -
cdr3_nt: TGTGCCAGCTCACCGACAGAGGGTTACTCTGGAAACACCATATATTTT
cdr3_aa: CASSPTEGYSGNTIYF

v_call: TRBV7-2
cdr3_length: 14
clone_size: many
j_call: TRBJ2-7
d_call: TRBD1
cdr3_nt: TGTGCCAGCAGCTTAGCCGGGCAGGGGGCTAGAGAGTACTTC
cdr3_aa: CASSLAGQGAREYF

v_call: TRBV2
cdr3_length: 15
clone_size: many
j_call: TRBJ2-7
d_call: TRBD2
cdr3_nt: TGTGCCAGCAGAAGCGGAGGACTAGCTTGGAGCGAGCAGTACTTC
cdr3_aa: CASRSGGLAWSEQYF

v_call: TRBV18
cdr3_length: 12
clone_size: many
j_call: TRBJ2-5
d_call: -
cdr3_nt: TGTGCCAGCTCACCAACTGAAGAGACCCAGTACTTC
cdr3_aa: CASSPTEETQYF

v_call: TRBV11-2
cdr3_length: 14
clone_size: -
j_call: TRBJ1-2
d_call: -
cdr3_nt: TGTGCCAGCGGTTTGGCCACGGGGTACTATGGCTACACCTTC
cdr3_aa: CASGLATGYYGYTF

v_call: TRBV5-1
cdr3_length: 14
clone_size: few
j_call: TRBJ2-7
d_call: -
cdr3_nt: TGCGCCAGCAGCTTGGAGGGGGGTGGTTACGAGCAGTACTTC
cdr3_aa: CASSLEGGGYEQYF

v_call: TRBV2
cdr3_length: 13
clone_size: many
j_call: TRBJ2-7
d_call: -
cdr3_nt: TGTGCCAGCAGGAGGGACGGGCCCTACAAGCAGTACTTC
cdr3_aa: CASRRDGPYKQYF

v_call: TRBV2
cdr3_length: 14
clone_size: many
j_call: TRBJ1-1
d_call: -
cdr3_nt: TGTGCCAGCACCTCGAGGGGCGGGAACACTGAAGCTTTCTTT
cdr3_aa: CASTSRGGNTEAFF